This T cell receptor (beta chain) was sequenced in a study of Ad26.COV2.S vaccination and SARS-CoV-2 variants. TCRdb's copy holds only in-frame clones and misses some; the assay was immunoSEQ multiplex PCR. The sample records over 400,000 clones, 80% to 95% being singletons. The germline V gene encodes CDR1 SGHVS and CDR2 FQNEAQ. There are 13 residues in the CDR3. Trimming stripped 4 bases from V and 7 bases from J, with 11 bases between. The treatment was: about 20 received Ad26.COV2.S at low or high dose, single or two shots; several received placebo; per-sample allocation not given. Sampling happened 63 days after the first vaccine or placebo injection. This Boston cohort included adults aged 18-55 years. The administered vaccine (an Ad26 vector) expressed Wuhan-strain SARS-CoV-2 spike.

V usage is TRBV7-8 and J usage is TRBJ2-1; D possibly matches TRBD1 or TRBD2 (6 bases each). Here the sequenced sample was peripheral blood, taken in a trial of Ad26.COV2.S vaccine versus placebo. The clonotype originates from a person aged 18-65 years who received the Ad26.COV2.S COVID-19 vaccine or a placebo. As DNA, the CDR3 is TGTGCCAGCAGCTACCAGGGGAGGAATGAGCAGTTCTTC. Translating gives CASSYQGRNEQFF.